This entry is about one TCR beta chain. Profiling relied on immunoSEQ multiplex PCR, and the TCRdb table lists in-frame clones only, not all of them. The table lists about 120,000 clones, around three quarters of them singletons. The data belong to a study of blood T cell repertoires in COVID-19. J was trimmed by 0 bases and V by 9 bases; bases with no gene match: 11. CDR1 is SNHLY, CDR2 FYNNEI, per germline. The CDR3 runs 17 residues. This TCR derives from a woman aged 80 or over with acute or convalescent COVID-19. V gene TRBV2 combines with J gene TRBJ2-1, with TRBD2 matching over 10 bases. The material sequenced was peripheral blood. The CDR3 protein is CASRIAGGPSSYNEQFF. The DNA of the CDR3 is TGTGCCAGTCGAATAGCGGGAGGCCCGAGCTCCTACAATGAGCAGTTCTTC. The full variable domain, completed using reference TRBV2 and TRBJ2-1, is EPEVTQTPSHQVTQMGQEVILRCVPISNHLYFYWYRQILGQKVEFLVSFYNNEISEKSEIFDDQFSVERPDGSNFTLKIRSTKLEDSAMYFCASRIAGGPSSYNEQFFGPGTRLTVL.